One sample yielded the 15 T cell receptor beta chains listed below, sequenced in a study of shared clonotypes between healthy human individuals (TCRdb year 2020). The library was obtained by the immunoSEQ multiplex PCR assay. TCRdb took this table from immuneACCESS and kept in-frame rearrangements with V and J called. Such tables lack part of the clones; where checked against another copy, unresolved V genes explain under half of the gap, and the rest is unexplained. The sample profile shows about 980,000 clones; 76% of them were found once. The top ten constitute nearly 1.5% of the sample. The specimen sequenced was memory CD4+ T cells sorted from blood. Read against the paper, the sample's cell subset or site label means: CD45RA-negative fraction. Source of these receptors: a man younger than 35 in good health.

This clone turned up a few times. This chain connects TRBV14 to TRBJ1-5, with TRBD1 matching 7 bases. The junction had 12 bases not matched to a gene; V was cut back by 8 bases and J by 2 bases. CDR3 length equals 16 residues. Germline CDR1 and CDR2: SGHDN and FVKESK. The CDR3 sequence is CASPAPTGHGNQPQHF. The CDR3 DNA follows: TGTGCCAGCCCAGCCCCGACAGGGCATGGCAATCAGCCCCAGCATTTT.

The V call is TRBV11-2, the J call TRBJ2-5; D uncertain. CDR3 length: 13 residues. V was shortened by 3 bases and J by 4 bases, with 9 bases between the two germline ends. Germline CDR1 is SGHAT and CDR2 is FQNNGV. The CDR3 loop reads CASSLEGRETQYF. In DNA, the CDR3 is TGTGCCAGCAGCTTGGAAGGACGAGAGACCCAGTACTTC. Complete variable domain (other parts from reference TRBV11-2 and TRBJ2-5): EAGVAQSPRYKIIEKRQSVAFWCNPISGHATLYWYQQILGQGPKLLIQFQNNGVVDDSQLPKDRFSAERLKGVDSTLKIQPAKLEDSAVYLCASSLEGRETQYFGPGTRLLVL.

This rearrangement joins TRBV6-6 to TRBJ2-3; a possible D gene is TRBD2 (5 bases). The length of the CDR3 is 14 residues. Germline V CDR1 and CDR2: MNHNY, SVGAGI (reference sequence). Trimming removed 6 bases at V and 6 bases at J, with 16 bases between. The CDR3, as DNA: TGTGCCAGCAGCCTGGGGAGACCCACCGATACGCAGTATTTT. It encodes CASSLGRPTDTQYF.

This clone was found a few times. In nucleotides, the CDR3 is TGTGCCAGCAGCTTCTCCGGGACTAGGGGCACAGATACGCAGTATTTT. Amino acid sequence: CASSFSGTRGTDTQYF. The V call is TRBV7-8, the J call TRBJ2-3; 8 positions match TRBD2. The germline V gene has CDR1 SGHVS and CDR2 FQNEAQ. The CDR3 is 16 amino acids. Losses at the gene ends were 3 bases for V and 1 base for J; bases not matched to a gene: 6.

The rearrangement links TRBV6-1 to TRBJ1-5; TRBD1 aligns across 8 bases. The germline CDR1 and CDR2 sequences are MNHNS and SASEGT. This CDR3 is built from 15 residues. V trimming: 4 bases; J trimming: 5 bases; junction bases outside the gene matches: 7. The CDR3 here is CASSVSYRGDQPQHF. The CDR3 DNA reads TGTGCCAGCAGTGTATCCTACAGGGGGGATCAGCCCCAGCATTTT.

This chain links TRBV10-3 with TRBJ2-7; no clear D gene. The V and J ends lost 4 bases and 7 bases respectively, with 17 bases between them. Germline V gene sequence: CDR1 ENHRY, CDR2 SYGVKD. This CDR3 spans 14 amino acids. The chain's CDR3 is CAISADPVGGEQYF. The CDR3 DNA reads as TGTGCCATCAGTGCCGACCCCGTGGGTGGTGAGCAGTACTTC.

This chain joins TRBV7-9 and TRBJ1-3; D gene ambiguous. CDR1 and CDR2 from the germline V gene are SEHNR and FQNEAQ (reference sequence). The CDR3 is 14 residues long. V was shortened by 5 bases and J by 2 bases, with 10 bases between the two germline ends. CDR3 region: CASSPYSAGNTIYF. CDR3 DNA: TGTGCCAGCAGCCCATACAGTGCTGGAAACACCATATATTTT.

Concerning this clone itself: Other DNA sequences of this sample code for an identical CDR3. This chain joins TRBV6-5 and TRBJ1-2, with a weak D call TRBD1 (5 bases). CDR1 and CDR2 (germline): MNHEY, SVGAGI. This CDR3 contains 15 residues. With 4 bases removed from V and 2 bases from J, the gap between germline ends came to 14 bases. The CDR3 loop is CASSSSGTVNYGYTF. The CDR3 DNA is TGTGCCAGCAGTTCCTCGGGGACGGTAAACTATGGCTACACCTTC.

The rearrangement joins TRBV5-4 to TRBJ2-6; D not resolved. The V and J ends lost 0 bases and 0 bases respectively, with 10 bases between them. CDR3 length: 17 amino acids. Germline assignment: CDR1 SGHNT and CDR2 YYREEE (reference sequence). The DNA of the CDR3 is TGTGCCAGCAGCTTGGTTGAGAAAAGCTCTGGGGCCAACGTCCTGACTTTC. Amino acids: CASSLVEKSSGANVLTF.

The V and J genes are TRBV6-6 and TRBJ2-1, with 9 bases aligning to TRBD2. The CDR3 runs 13 residues. V lost 10 bases, J lost 4 bases, and 5 bases stayed unmatched. Germline V gives CDR1 MNHNY, CDR2 SVGAGI (reference sequence). The CDR3 loop is CAIAAGGYNEQFF. CDR3 DNA sequence: TGTGCCATCGCGGCGGGAGGGTACAATGAGCAGTTCTTC.

V gene TRBV10-1 combines with J gene TRBJ2-7, with D perhaps matching TRBD2 (6 bases). Germline V lookup: CDR1 WNHNN, CDR2 SYGVQD (reference sequence). The ends were cut back, 0 bases at V and 0 bases at J, with 9 bases in the middle. This CDR3 comprises 15 residues. The CDR3 sequence is CASSESGGDSYEQYF. In DNA form, the CDR3 reads TGCGCCAGCAGTGAGTCCGGAGGGGACTCCTACGAGCAGTACTTC.

This chain connects TRBV9 to TRBJ2-3; 12 bases fit TRBD2. V lost 2 bases, J lost 5 bases, and 6 bases stayed unmatched. Germline V lookup: CDR1 SGDLS, CDR2 YYNGEE. This CDR3 is built from 16 residues. DNA of the CDR3: TGTGCCAGCAGCGTCCAAGGACTAGCGGGAAGAGATACGCAGTATTTT. Amino acids: CASSVQGLAGRDTQYF.

The V and J genes are TRBV7-2 and TRBJ2-2; no reliable D call. The CDR3 is made up of 14 amino acids. Trimming stripped 4 bases from V and 0 bases from J, with 6 bases between. Germline lookup yields CDR1 SGHTA and CDR2 FQGNSA. The CDR3 here is CASSSKANTGELFF. CDR3 bases: TGTGCCAGCAGCTCTAAGGCGAACACCGGGGAGCTGTTTTTT.

This clone was observed once. The V call is TRBV7-3, the J call TRBJ2-3, with D tentatively TRBD1 (6 bases). The CDR3 is 14 residues long. Germline-derived CDR1 and CDR2 are SGHTA and FQGTGA. Trimming removed 5 bases from V and 2 bases from J, with 11 bases in between. CDR3 coding DNA: TGTGCCAGCAGCCGAGGGGGTCCCACAGATACGCAGTATTTT. Translation: CASSRGGPTDTQYF. The full variable domain, completed using reference TRBV7-3 and TRBJ2-3, is GAGVSQTPSNKVTEKGKYVELRCDPISGHTALYWYRQSLGQGPEFLIYFQGTGAADDSGLPNDRFFAVRPEGSVSTLKIQRTERGDSAVYLCASSRGGPTDTQYFGPGTRLTVL.

The rearrangement joins TRBV6-5 to TRBJ1-2, with D possibly matching TRBD1 (5 bases). The CDR3 consists of 14 residues. V was cut by 5 bases and J by 4 bases, with 14 bases left in between. The V gene's germline CDR1 is MNHEY and CDR2 SVGAGI. The CDR3 DNA is TGTGCCAGCAGTCGAGTGCGAGGGGCCTATGGCTACACCTTC. Protein product: CASSRVRGAYGYTF.